The 2 T cell receptor beta chains below come from one sample, sequenced in a study of CD8 T cells in ankylosing spondylitis. Study results and limitations: A motif of 8 or 9 highly homologous TCR beta variants was seen as apparently characteristic of ankylosing spondylitis blood.

What these receptors recognize is not known. TCRdb re-called the 5' RACE reads with MiXCR, one entry per CDR3 protein. The table shows fewer than 250,000 distinct CDR3 sequences, with about 16% occurring only once. What was sequenced was blood, either unsorted or a sorted T cell fraction (not recorded which). The receptor source for this set is a male donor with ankylosing spondylitis.

The table lists this clonotype with a few counts. The chain has TRBV9 and TRBJ2-7; no reliable D call. CDR1 SGDLS and CDR2 YYNGEE come from the germline V gene. Trimming left V 4 bases short and J 1 base short, with 12 bases between. CDR3 size: 14 residues. The DNA of the CDR3 is TGTGCCAGCAGCCCGAGCCCCGGGTCCTACGAGCAGTACTTC. This codes for CASSPSPGSYEQYF.

This clonotype occurred many times. The CDR3 DNA is TGTGCCAGCAGCCCACATAGCGCCCTTTGGCAGTTCTTC. Protein: CASSPHSALWQFF. The chain combines TRBV27 with TRBJ2-1, with D possibly matching TRBD2 (5 bases). Looked up from germline, CDR1 is MNHEY and CDR2 is SMNVEV (reference sequence). The CDR3 runs to 13 residues. Trimming removed 6 bases from V and 12 bases from J, with 18 bases in between.